Listed below are T cell receptor beta chains from one sample, sequenced in a study of blood T cell repertoires in COVID-19. The repertoire was sequenced with immunoSEQ multiplex PCR; TCRdb's copy has only in-frame clones and lacks some. Of 200,000 to 250,000 clones detected, about four fifths appear once; the ten largest clones hold approximately 3.5%. The sequencing sample was made of peripheral blood. These receptors were taken from a woman aged 18-29 years with acute or convalescent COVID-19. The CDR3 runs from the conserved cysteine through the conserved F or W. D genes are given only for firm matches. Size tells how often a clone was seen (once, few, many) or the class of an expanded clone, and some rows leave it out.

TRBV28	TRBD2	TRBJ2-1	NA	TGTGCCAGCAGTTCCCCAGTGAGGCGGGAGAGTAAGGGCTCCTACAATGAGCAGTTCTTC	CASSSPVRRESKGSYNEQFF
TRBV6-5	NA	TRBJ1-4	once	TGTGCCAGCAGTTTTGAAGGGGTGACTGAAAAACTGTTTTTT	CASSFEGVTEKLFF
TRBV7-2	TRBD2	TRBJ2-3	NA	TGTGCCAGCAGCTTCCCTAACTTCAATCTAGCGGGCGACATAGATACGCAGTATTTT	CASSFPNFNLAGDIDTQYF
TRBV10-2	NA	TRBJ1-2	few	TGCGCCAGCAGTGATGTCAGAAACTATGGCTACACCTTC	CASSDVRNYGYTF
TRBV21-1	NA	TRBJ2-1	NA	TGTGCCAGCAGCACGCCGGACGGGACTAGCAGCTACAATGAGCAGTTCTTC	CASSTPDGTSSYNEQFF
TRBV14	NA	TRBJ2-3	NA	TGTGCCAGCAGCCAAGATCTAGGGGGGAGGGCCTCAGATACGCAGTATTTT	CASSQDLGGRASDTQYF
TRBV4-2	NA	TRBJ2-1	NA	TGTGCCAGCAGCCAAGATGTTGAAGTAGCCATCTACAATGAGCAGTTCTTC	CASSQDVEVAIYNEQFF
TRBV27	NA	TRBJ1-1	NA	TGTGCCAGCAGCCCCGGGACATATAACACTGAAGCTTTCTTT	CASSPGTYNTEAFF
TRBV5-1	NA	TRBJ1-3	NA	TGCGCCAGCAGCTTGGGTGACAGCCCTCGATTGGGAAACACCATATATTTT	CASSLGDSPRLGNTIYF
TRBV4-2	NA	TRBJ1-4	many	TGTGCCAGCAGCCAATTAACGGGGAATGAAAAACTGTTTTTT	CASSQLTGNEKLFF
TRBV24-1	TRBD2	TRBJ2-3	NA	TGTGCCACCAGTGACCCGGGACTAGCGGGGACAGATACGCAGTATTTT	CATSDPGLAGTDTQYF
TRBV6-5	TRBD2	TRBJ2-3	few	TGTGCCACCCAGGGACTACTGGAAGCAGATACGCAGTATTTT	CATQGLLEADTQYF
TRBV4-2	NA	TRBJ2-1	NA	TGTGCCAGCAGCCAAGATGCGGCCTCCCTGGGTAATGAGCAGTTCTTC	CASSQDAASLGNEQFF
TRBV19	NA	TRBJ1-1	NA	TGTGCCAGTAGTATGGTACCCCCGAGTAACACTGAAGCTTTCTTT	CASSMVPPSNTEAFF
TRBV6-1	NA	TRBJ1-5	few	TGTGCCAGCGAAGACAGGACCCTGCCTCAGCCCCAGCATTTT	CASEDRTLPQPQHF
TRBV6-5	NA	TRBJ2-7	NA	TGTGCCAGCAGTTACAGGGGGAGCTCCTACGAGCAGTACTTC	CASSYRGSSYEQYF
TRBV3-1/TRBV3-2	TRBD2	TRBJ2-6	NA	TGTGCCAGCAGCTACTTGGTTGCGGGAGTTTCTGGGGCCAACGTCCTGACTTTC	CASSYLVAGVSGANVLTF
TRBV28	NA	TRBJ1-5	NA	TGTGCCAGCAGTTTGATCCCCCAAAGCTATCAGCCCCAGCATTTT	CASSLIPQSYQPQHF
TRBV6-5	TRBD2	TRBJ2-3	many	TGTGCCAGCAGCCGGACTAGCGGGAGTGCAGATACGCAGTATTTT	CASSRTSGSADTQYF
TRBV7-9	TRBD2	TRBJ2-3	NA	TGTGCCAGCAGCCCTCCACCGGGGGGTGGAACAGATACGCAGTATTTT	CASSPPPGGGTDTQYF
TRBV5-1	TRBD2	TRBJ2-1	NA	TGCGCCAGCAGCTTCTCCGGACTAGCGGGAGAAGGGTCCTACAATGAGCAGTTCTTC	CASSFSGLAGEGSYNEQFF
TRBV9	NA	TRBJ2-7	NA	TGTGCCAGCAGCCCAGGAGGGTGGAGTACGGGATACGAGCAGTACTTC	CASSPGGWSTGYEQYF
TRBV27	NA	TRBJ2-7	NA	TGTGCCAGCAGTTCCCTAGCTGGGAGTGTTGGGCAGTACTTC	CASSSLAGSVGQYF
TRBV27	TRBD1	TRBJ2-1	NA	TGTGCCAGCAGTTTCTTCGGACAGGGAAGCTGGTACAATGAGCAGTTCTTC	CASSFFGQGSWYNEQFF
TRBV7-9	NA	TRBJ1-2	NA	TGTGCCAGCAGCTTAGGAAGCCTAATACAGGGCCGGAACTATGGCTACACCTTC	CASSLGSLIQGRNYGYTF
TRBV12-3/TRBV12-4	NA	TRBJ2-1	NA	TGTGCCAGCCGTCTGGACTGGGACAATGAGCAGTTCTTC	CASRLDWDNEQFF
TRBV4-1	TRBD1	TRBJ2-7	NA	TGCGCCAGCAGCCAAGATCTGGACAGGGTAGTAACCTACGAGCAGTACTTC	CASSQDLDRVVTYEQYF
TRBV18	NA	TRBJ1-2	NA	TGTGCCAGCTCAGGACAGAACTATGGCTACACCTTC	CASSGQNYGYTF
TRBV7-2	NA	TRBJ2-6	once	TGTGCCAGCAGCCCTAGACAGGCTAGCTCTGGGGCCAACGTCCTGACTTTC	CASSPRQASSGANVLTF
TRBV2	NA	TRBJ1-5	NA	TGTGCCAGCAGCCCCCAACTGGCTGACGGGTCGTTTCAGCCCCAGCATTTT	CASSPQLADGSFQPQHF
TRBV12-3/TRBV12-4	NA	TRBJ2-7	NA	TGTGCCAGCAGTTTGAATGGCAAATACGAGCAGTACTTC	CASSLNGKYEQYF
TRBV5-1	TRBD1	TRBJ2-7	NA	TGCGCCAGCAGCCAAGGGACAGGGAGTTTCGTTTACGAGCAGTACTTC	CASSQGTGSFVYEQYF
TRBV9	NA	TRBJ2-3	once	TGTGCCAGCAGCGTAGGGGCGGGGACTAGCACAGATACGCAGTATTTT	CASSVGAGTSTDTQYF
TRBV15	TRBD1	TRBJ1-4	NA	TGTGCCACCAGCCAAAAGGACAGGGGGCTAGGGGAAAAACTGTTTTTT	CATSQKDRGLGEKLFF
TRBV4-1	TRBD1	TRBJ1-5	once	TGCGCCAGCAGCCAGTCGAAAGACAGGGGGAGCAATCAGCCCCAGCATTTT	CASSQSKDRGSNQPQHF
TRBV5-6	NA	TRBJ1-1	NA	TGTGCCAGCAGCTTGTTTGACAGCTTGAACACTGAAGCTTTCTTT	CASSLFDSLNTEAFF
TRBV7-3	TRBD1	TRBJ2-7	NA	TGTGCCAGCAGCACAAAGGACAGGGCGGACGAGCAGTACTTC	CASSTKDRADEQYF
TRBV28	TRBD1	TRBJ2-7	NA	TGTGCCAGCCGACACCGGGACAGACATTACGAGCAGTACTTC	CASRHRDRHYEQYF
TRBV5-6	NA	TRBJ2-4	NA	TGTGCCAGCAGCTTCGGACGGGGAGACATTCAGTACTTC	CASSFGRGDIQYF
TRBV27	TRBD2	TRBJ2-7	NA	TGTGCCAGCAGTTTCTCCACAGGACTAGCGGGCGGTTACGAGCAGTACTTC	CASSFSTGLAGGYEQYF
TRBV12-5	NA	TRBJ2-1	NA	TGTGCTAGTGGTTTGGAAGCGGGCTCCTACAATGAGCAGTTCTTC	CASGLEAGSYNEQFF
TRBV29-1	TRBD1	TRBJ2-7	NA	TGCAGCGTTGGTGGACAGGGGGCCTACGAGCAGTACTTC	CSVGGQGAYEQYF
TRBV5-4	NA	TRBJ1-5	NA	TGTGCCAGCAGCTTGGACAGTAATCAGCCCCAGCATTTT	CASSLDSNQPQHF
TRBV28	TRBD2	TRBJ2-7	few	TGTGCCAGCAGTTTCCTACTAGCGGGGCTTACCTACGAGCAGTACTTC	CASSFLLAGLTYEQYF
TRBV27	NA	TRBJ1-2	NA	TGTGCCAGCAGGGGCCAGCTTGACTATGGCTACACCTTC	CASRGQLDYGYTF
TRBV2	TRBD2	TRBJ2-2	NA	TGTGCCGGCAAAGGACTAGCGGGGGCTGTCGGGGAGCTGTTTTTT	CAGKGLAGAVGELFF
TRBV7-8	NA	TRBJ1-6	once	TGTGCCAGCAGCTTAGGGGGCATCGGGTTGGGTAATTCACCCCTCCACTTT	CASSLGGIGLGNSPLHF
TRBV5-4	NA	TRBJ2-6	NA	TGTGCCAGCAGCGGCGGCAGGGCGAGTCCATCTGGGGCCAACGTCCTGACTTTC	CASSGGRASPSGANVLTF
TRBV30	NA	TRBJ1-4	NA	TGTGCCTGGAGGGGACGGGGGGGGATTGGAAAACTGTTTTTT	CAWRGRGGIGKLFF
TRBV5-4	NA	TRBJ1-1	few	TGTGCCAGCTCAGGGTTCACTGAAGCTTTCTTT	CASSGFTEAFF
TRBV2	NA	TRBJ2-3	NA	TGTGCCAGCAGCGAGAGTCGACTAGGAGGTGGAACGCAGTATTTT	CASSESRLGGGTQYF